Presented here are 10 T cell receptor beta chains from one specimen sequenced in a study of blood T cell repertoires in COVID-19. Sequencing was performed with immunoSEQ multiplex PCR; in TCRdb, only in-frame clones are kept and a portion is missing. The top ten hold 10% to 15% of the sample, which has about 70,000 clones, approximately 83% seen once. The sequenced material came from peripheral blood. The origin of the receptors is a human donor in a cohort sampled during active COVID-19.

This chain uses TRBV28 with TRBJ1-2, with D possibly matching TRBD1 (5 bases). The ends were cut back, 9 bases at V and 2 bases at J, with 19 bases in the middle. Per the germline V gene, CDR1 is MDHEN and CDR2 is SYDVKM. The CDR3 spans 15 residues. CDR3 nucleotide sequence: TGTGCCAGTGGAAGGACGGCGGGGGGGAACTATGGCTACACCTTC. Translated, it gives CASGRTAGGNYGYTF.

This chain links TRBV4-1 with TRBJ2-3, with 7 bases fitting TRBD1. The junction had 6 bases not matched to a gene; V was cut back by 3 bases and J by 0 bases. Looked up from germline, CDR1 is MGHRA and CDR2 is YSYEKL. CDR3 length equals 16 residues. Written as DNA, the CDR3 is TGCGCCAGCAGCCAGGAGAGGGGGCTTAGCACAGATACGCAGTATTTT. Its translation is CASSQERGLSTDTQYF.

The chain joins TRBV7-2 to TRBJ1-6; D might be TRBD1 (6 bases). This CDR3 has 16 residues. The V gene lost 6 bases and the J gene lost 8 bases, with 20 bases spanning the gap. From germline, CDR1 is SGHTA and CDR2 FQGNSA. CDR3 protein: CASRRTMNREDSPLHF. Written as DNA, the CDR3 is TGTGCCAGCAGAAGGACAATGAACAGGGAAGATTCACCCCTCCACTTT.

This clone appeared once. The chain couples TRBV7-9 to TRBJ2-4; possible D gene TRBD2, 6 bases. Trimming removed 6 bases from V and 0 bases from J, with 9 bases in between. Germline CDR1 is SEHNR and CDR2 is FQNEAQ (reference sequence). The CDR3 consists of 14 residues. The CDR3 loop is CASRPGLAKNIQYF. The CDR3 DNA sequence: TGTGCCAGCAGACCGGGACTAGCCAAAAACATTCAGTACTTC.

V and J are TRBV19 and TRBJ1-6; 11 nucleotides align to TRBD1. This CDR3 is built from 15 residues. V shed 5 bases and J 9 bases; nucleotides not matched to a gene: 6. Per the germline V gene, CDR1 is LNHDA and CDR2 is SQIVND (reference sequence). The CDR3 region is CASSRKGTGGSPLHF. The DNA for the CDR3 is TGTGCCAGTAGTCGCAAGGGGACAGGGGGTTCACCCCTCCACTTT.

The CDR3 spells CASAPPTGYTEAFF. DNA of the CDR3: TGTGCCAGCGCCCCACCGACAGGGTACACTGAAGCTTTCTTT. V is TRBV28 and J is TRBJ1-1, with 7 bases aligning to TRBD1. Germline CDR1 and CDR2: MDHEN and SYDVKM. CDR3 length: 14 residues. Trimming cost V 8 bases and J 3 bases; bases outside gene matches: 9.

The chain employs TRBV5-4 and TRBJ2-2; 9 positions match TRBD1. The CDR3 consists of 16 residues. The V and J ends lost 1 base and 3 bases, in that order; junction bases with no gene match: 4. Per germline, CDR1 SGHNT and CDR2 YYREEE (reference sequence). The CDR3: CASSLLTGGDTGELFF. The CDR3, as DNA: TGTGCCAGCAGCTTGCTGACAGGGGGGGACACCGGGGAGCTGTTTTTT.

The J gene is TRBJ1-4, the V gene TRBV30; 8 bases match TRBD1. V shed 5 bases, J shed 6 bases, and the junction held 5 bases outside the gene matches. Germline V gene data show CDR1 as GTSNPN and CDR2 as SVGIG (reference sequence). The CDR3 runs 13 residues. The CDR3 sequence: CAWAQGVYEKLFF. The DNA for the CDR3 is TGTGCCTGGGCACAGGGGGTTTATGAAAAACTGTTTTTT. The full variable domain, in which reference TRBV30 and TRBJ1-4 provide the parts outside the CDR3, is SQTIHQWPATLVQPVGSPLSLECTVEGTSNPNLYWYRQAAGRGLQLLFYSVGIGQISSEVPQNLSASRPQDRQFILSSKKLLLSDSGFYLCAWAQGVYEKLFFGSGTQLSVL.

The chain uses TRBV10-3 and TRBJ2-2, with no clear D. Per the germline V gene, CDR1 is ENHRY and CDR2 is SYGVKD. V was clipped by 0 bases and J by 6 bases, with 5 bases between them. The CDR3 loop spans 13 amino acids. The CDR3 spells CAISESIAGELFF. The CDR3 DNA sequence: TGTGCCATCAGTGAGTCGATAGCCGGGGAGCTGTTTTTT.

The rearrangement links TRBV5-1 to TRBJ2-1; 9 positions agree with TRBD1. This CDR3 spans 15 amino acids. The germline CDR1 and CDR2 sequences are SGHRS and YFSETQ. J gave up 7 bases and V 1 base, and 6 bases lay outside the gene matches. CDR3 region: CASSLRTGGLNEQFF. The CDR3 DNA reads TGCGCCAGCAGCTTGCGAACAGGGGGCCTGAATGAGCAGTTCTTC.